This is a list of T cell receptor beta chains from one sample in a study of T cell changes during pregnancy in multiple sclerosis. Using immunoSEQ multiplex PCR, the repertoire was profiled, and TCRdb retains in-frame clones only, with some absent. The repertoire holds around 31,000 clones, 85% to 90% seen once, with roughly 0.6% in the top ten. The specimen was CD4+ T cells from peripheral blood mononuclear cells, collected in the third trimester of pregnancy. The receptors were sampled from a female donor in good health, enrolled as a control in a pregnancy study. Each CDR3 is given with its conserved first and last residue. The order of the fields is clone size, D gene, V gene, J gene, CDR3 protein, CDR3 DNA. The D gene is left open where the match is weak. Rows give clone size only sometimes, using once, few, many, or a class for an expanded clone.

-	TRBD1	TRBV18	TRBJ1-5	CASSLGQGRVQPQHF	TGTGCCAGCTCACTAGGACAGGGGAGGGTTCAGCCCCAGCATTTT
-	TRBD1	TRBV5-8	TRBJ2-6	CASSFQGVASGANVLTF	TGTGCCAGCAGCTTTCAGGGGGTCGCTTCTGGGGCCAACGTCCTGACTTTC
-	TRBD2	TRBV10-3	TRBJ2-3	CAISESPPAGGHTDTQYF	TGTGCCATCAGTGAGTCCCCCCCAGCGGGGGGACACACAGATACGCAGTATTTT
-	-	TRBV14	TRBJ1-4	CASSQAGQGGEKLFF	TGTGCCAGCAGCCAAGCTGGGCAGGGCGGTGAAAAACTGTTTTTT
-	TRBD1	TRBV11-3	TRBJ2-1	CASSTGGVGDRGGNEQFF	TGTGCCAGCAGCACAGGGGGGGTTGGGGACAGGGGAGGGAATGAGCAGTTCTTC
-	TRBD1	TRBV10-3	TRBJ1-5	CAISEWGQGDNQPQHF	TGTGCCATCAGTGAGTGGGGACAGGGCGACAATCAGCCCCAGCATTTT
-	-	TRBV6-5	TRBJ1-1	CASSRGGGNTEAFF	TGTGCCAGCAGCCGCGGGGGGGGCAACACTGAAGCTTTCTTT
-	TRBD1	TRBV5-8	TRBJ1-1	CASSRDRGEGTEAFF	TGTGCCAGCAGCAGGGACAGGGGAGAGGGCACTGAAGCTTTCTTT
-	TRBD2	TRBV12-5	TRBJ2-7	CASRTSGKYEQYF	TGTGCTAGTAGGACTAGCGGGAAATACGAGCAGTACTTC
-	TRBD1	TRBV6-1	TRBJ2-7	CAQQGDPRGTSEQYF	TGTGCCCAGCAGGGGGACCCCAGGGGTACTTCCGAGCAGTACTTC
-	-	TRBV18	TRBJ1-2	CASSRMEGDLGGYTF	TGTGCCAGCTCACGGATGGAGGGCGACCTTGGGGGCTACACCTTC
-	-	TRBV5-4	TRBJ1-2	CASSQGSGMGGYTF	TGTGCCAGCAGCCAAGGAAGCGGGATGGGTGGCTACACCTTC
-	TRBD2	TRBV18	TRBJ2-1	CASSPASGIYNEQFF	TGTGCCAGCTCCCCGGCTAGCGGGATTTACAATGAGCAGTTCTTC
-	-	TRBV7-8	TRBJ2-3	CASTPERATDTQYF	TGTGCCAGCACCCCTGAGCGGGCCACAGATACGCAGTATTTT
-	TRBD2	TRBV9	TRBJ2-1	CASSVGGGDGDNEQFF	TGTGCCAGCAGCGTAGGGGGAGGGGACGGTGACAATGAGCAGTTCTTC
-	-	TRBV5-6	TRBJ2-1	CASSPTYYNEQFF	TGTGCCAGCAGCCCCACATACTACAATGAGCAGTTCTTC
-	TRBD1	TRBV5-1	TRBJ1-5	CASSTGTGSNQPQHF	TGCGCCAGCAGCACCGGGACAGGGAGCAATCAGCCCCAGCATTTT
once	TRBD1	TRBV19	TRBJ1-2	CASSTKGGMRGYTF	TGTGCCAGTAGTACTAAAGGGGGCATGCGTGGCTACACCTTC
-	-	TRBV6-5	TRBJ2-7	CASSTGFRGYEQYF	TGTGCCAGCAGTACCGGTTTCCGGGGGTACGAGCAGTACTTC
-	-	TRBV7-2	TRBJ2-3	CASSLDFYSTPDTQYF	TGTGCCAGCAGCTTAGACTTTTACAGCACTCCGGATACGCAGTATTTT
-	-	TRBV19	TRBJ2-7	CASSGVGPYEQYF	TGTGCCAGTTCGGGGGTGGGGCCCTACGAGCAGTACTTC
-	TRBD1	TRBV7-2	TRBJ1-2	CASSSWDRAYGYTF	TGTGCCAGCAGCTCCTGGGACAGGGCATATGGCTACACCTTC
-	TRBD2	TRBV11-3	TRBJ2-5	CASSQGLAGGAETQYF	TGTGCCAGCAGCCAGGGGCTAGCGGGGGGTGCGGAGACCCAGTACTTC
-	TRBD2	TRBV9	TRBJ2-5	CASSAGLAETQYF	TGTGCCAGCAGCGCGGGACTAGCAGAGACCCAGTACTTC
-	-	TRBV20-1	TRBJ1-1	CSAGNTEAFF	TGCAGTGCCGGGAACACTGAAGCTTTCTTT
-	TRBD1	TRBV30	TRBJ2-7	CAWEGQVAHEQYF	TGTGCCTGGGAGGGACAGGTCGCCCACGAGCAGTACTTC
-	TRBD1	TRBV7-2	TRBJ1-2	CASFRTGNYGYTF	TGTGCCAGCTTTAGGACAGGGAACTATGGCTACACCTTC
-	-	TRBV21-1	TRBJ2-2	CASSSALAGGTGELFF	TGTGCCAGCAGCTCGGCGCTAGCGGGGGGTACCGGGGAGCTGTTTTTT
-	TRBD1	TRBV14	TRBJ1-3	CASSGTAGNTIYF	TGTGCCAGCAGCGGGACAGCTGGAAACACCATATATTTT
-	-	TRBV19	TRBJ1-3	CAGSSGNSGNTIYF	TGTGCCGGAAGTTCAGGGAACTCTGGAAACACCATATATTTT
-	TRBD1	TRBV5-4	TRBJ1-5	CASSFGTGDQPQHF	TGTGCCAGCAGCTTCGGGACAGGGGATCAGCCCCAGCATTTT
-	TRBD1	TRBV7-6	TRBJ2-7	CASSPRVLGQGLYEQYF	TGTGCCAGCAGCCCGCGGGTTTTAGGACAGGGACTCTACGAGCAGTACTTC
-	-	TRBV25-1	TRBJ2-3	CASSERASSDTQYF	TGTGCCAGCAGTGAGCGCGCTAGCTCAGATACGCAGTATTTT
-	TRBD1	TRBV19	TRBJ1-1	CAITRTGGGTEAFF	TGTGCCATTACGAGAACAGGGGGCGGCACTGAAGCTTTCTTT
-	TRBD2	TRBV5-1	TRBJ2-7	CASSLGPGTSGRAFNEQYF	TGCGCCAGCAGCTTGGGCCCCGGGACTAGCGGGAGGGCCTTCAACGAGCAGTACTTC
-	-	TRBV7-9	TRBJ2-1	CASSPRDFMSSYNEQFF	TGTGCCAGCAGCCCACGGGACTTCATGAGCTCCTACAATGAGCAGTTCTTC
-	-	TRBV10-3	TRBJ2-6	CAISDSSGANVLTF	TGTGCCATCAGTGACAGCTCTGGGGCCAACGTCCTGACTTTC
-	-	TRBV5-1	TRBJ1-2	CASSFGQLDNYGYTF	TGCGCCAGCAGCTTTGGACAGTTGGATAACTATGGCTACACCTTC
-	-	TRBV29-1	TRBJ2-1	CSLGAGVYNEQFF	TGCAGCCTGGGGGCAGGGGTCTACAATGAGCAGTTCTTC
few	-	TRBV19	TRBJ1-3	CASSVGSEGNTIYF	TGTGCCAGTAGTGTGGGGAGTGAAGGAAACACCATATATTTT
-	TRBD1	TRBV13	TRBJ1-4	CASSLRTGVRTNEKLFF	TGTGCCAGCAGCCTACGGACAGGGGTTAGGACTAATGAAAAACTGTTTTTT
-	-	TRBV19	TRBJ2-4	CASSKVEAEAKNIQYF	TGTGCCAGTAGTAAGGTGGAGGCGGAAGCCAAAAACATTCAGTACTTC
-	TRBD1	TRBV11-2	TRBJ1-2	CASSLDPSDRGYTF	TGTGCCAGCAGCTTAGATCCCTCGGACAGGGGCTACACCTTC
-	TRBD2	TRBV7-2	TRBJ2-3	CASRGLSGGSGGSTDTQYF	TGTGCCAGCAGGGGGTTAAGCGGAGGTAGCGGGGGAAGCACAGATACGCAGTATTTT
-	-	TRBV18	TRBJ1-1	CASSPDLNTEAFF	TGTGCCAGCTCACCTGACTTGAACACTGAAGCTTTCTTT
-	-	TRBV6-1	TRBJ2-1	CASSDRGNEQFF	TGTGCCAGCAGTGATAGGGGCAATGAGCAGTTCTTC
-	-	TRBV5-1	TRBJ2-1	CASSLDGNSYNEQFF	TGCGCCAGCAGCTTGGACGGGAACTCCTACAATGAGCAGTTCTTC
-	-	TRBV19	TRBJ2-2	CASSYAQGRGTGELFF	TGTGCCAGTAGCTACGCCCAGGGTAGAGGAACCGGGGAGCTGTTTTTT
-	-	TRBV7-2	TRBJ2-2	CASSSAKGTGELFF	TGTGCCAGCAGCTCGGCCAAGGGGACCGGGGAGCTGTTTTTT
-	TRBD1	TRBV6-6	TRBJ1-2	CASSRGLVRQGYGYTF	TGTGCCAGCAGCCGCGGACTCGTTAGACAGGGCTATGGCTACACCTTC
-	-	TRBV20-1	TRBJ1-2	CSSLGYTF	TGCAGTTCTCTAGGCTACACCTTC
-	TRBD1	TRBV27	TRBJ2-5	CASSRQGSQETQYF	TGTGCCAGCAGTCGACAGGGATCACAAGAGACCCAGTACTTC
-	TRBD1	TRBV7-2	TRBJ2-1	CASSRDRGYVDEQFF	TGTGCCAGCAGCCGGGACAGGGGGTATGTGGATGAGCAGTTCTTC
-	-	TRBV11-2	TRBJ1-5	CASSEGRRGGIQPQHF	TGTGCCAGCAGCGAGGGCAGGAGAGGGGGAATCCAGCCCCAGCATTTT
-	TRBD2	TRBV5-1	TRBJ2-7	CASSLGQTSGGSEQYF	TGCGCCAGCAGCTTGGGTCAGACTAGCGGAGGTTCCGAGCAGTACTTC